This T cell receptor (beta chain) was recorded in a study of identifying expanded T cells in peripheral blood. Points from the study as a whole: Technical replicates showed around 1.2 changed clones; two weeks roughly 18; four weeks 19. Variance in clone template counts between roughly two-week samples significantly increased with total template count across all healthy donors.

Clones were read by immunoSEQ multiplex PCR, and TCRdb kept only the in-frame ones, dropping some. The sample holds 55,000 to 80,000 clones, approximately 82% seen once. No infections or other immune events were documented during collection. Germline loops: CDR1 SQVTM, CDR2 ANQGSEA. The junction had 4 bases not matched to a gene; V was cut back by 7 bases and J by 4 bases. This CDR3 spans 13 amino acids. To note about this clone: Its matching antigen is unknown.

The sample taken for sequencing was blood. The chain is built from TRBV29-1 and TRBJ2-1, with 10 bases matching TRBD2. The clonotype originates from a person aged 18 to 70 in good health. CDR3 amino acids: CSGSSGGYNEQFF. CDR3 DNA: TGCAGCGGTTCTAGCGGGGGTTACAATGAGCAGTTCTTC.